The rows below give T cell receptor beta chains drawn from one sample of a study of cytomegalovirus exposure and HLA in healthy donors. The repertoire was sequenced with immunoSEQ multiplex PCR; TCRdb's copy has only in-frame clones and lacks some. In the table there are approximately 80,000 clones, more than 65% of which are singletons. Specimen: PBMCs. The receptors here all came from a woman aged 40 to 49 in good health and CMV-seropositive. The CDR3 runs from the conserved cysteine through the conserved F or W. The order of the fields is J gene, clone size, V gene, D gene, CDR3 protein, CDR3 DNA. D genes are given only for firm matches. For some rows the clone size is stated as once, few or many, or as a class when expanded; others skip it.

TRBJ1-4	.	TRBV6-1	.	CASILESNNEKLFF	TGTGCCAGCATCCTAGAGAGTAATAATGAAAAACTGTTTTTT
TRBJ2-6	once	TRBV6-6	.	CASSYYRTAGANVLTF	TGTGCCAGCAGTTATTACCGGACAGCTGGGGCCAACGTCCTGACTTTC
TRBJ2-2	.	TRBV2	TRBD2	CASRGTSLRELFF	TGTGCCAGCAGGGGGACTAGCTTAAGGGAGCTGTTTTTT
TRBJ1-4	once	TRBV18	.	CASSRQQGTATNEKLFF	TGTGCCAGCTCCCGGCAACAGGGAACGGCAACTAATGAAAAACTGTTTTTT
TRBJ1-1	.	TRBV30	TRBD1	CAWISRGTGSQKTEAFF	TGTGCCTGGATCAGTAGGGGGACAGGGAGCCAAAAGACTGAAGCTTTCTTT
TRBJ2-7	.	TRBV18	TRBD1	CASSPSWTGGDYEQYF	TGTGCCAGCTCACCATCATGGACAGGGGGGGACTACGAGCAGTACTTC
TRBJ1-3	.	TRBV7-9	.	CSSSLDTSTGSGNTIYF	TGTTCCAGCAGCTTAGACACTTCGACAGGCTCTGGAAACACCATATATTTT
TRBJ1-2	few	TRBV5-5	.	CASSSPGQSPSNYGYTF	TGTGCCAGCAGCTCACCTGGACAATCGCCCTCAAACTATGGCTACACCTTC
TRBJ1-2	few	TRBV6-4	TRBD1	CASSDFTGTEYGYTF	TGTGCCAGCAGTGACTTTACCGGGACAGAGTATGGCTACACCTTC
TRBJ1-1	once	TRBV2	.	CASTLGPSTEAFF	TGTGCCAGCACCCTTGGGCCGAGCACTGAAGCTTTCTTT
TRBJ2-5	once	TRBV5-1	TRBD2	CASSLETSGQETQYF	TGCGCCAGCAGCTTGGAGACTAGCGGACAAGAGACCCAGTACTTC
TRBJ2-1	.	TRBV5-1	.	CASSLARAEGEQFF	TGCGCCAGCAGCTTGGCCCGGGCCGAGGGTGAGCAGTTCTTC
TRBJ1-2	.	TRBV5-1	.	CASRVSNYGYTF	TGCGCCAGCCGGGTGTCGAACTATGGCTACACCTTC
TRBJ2-1	.	TRBV14	TRBD2	CASSQGGSGGALQFF	TGTGCCAGCAGCCAAGGGGGTAGCGGGGGGGCCTTGCAGTTCTTC
TRBJ2-2	once	TRBV6-1	.	CASSERGATGELFF	TGTGCCAGCAGTGAAAGGGGTGCGACCGGGGAGCTGTTTTTT